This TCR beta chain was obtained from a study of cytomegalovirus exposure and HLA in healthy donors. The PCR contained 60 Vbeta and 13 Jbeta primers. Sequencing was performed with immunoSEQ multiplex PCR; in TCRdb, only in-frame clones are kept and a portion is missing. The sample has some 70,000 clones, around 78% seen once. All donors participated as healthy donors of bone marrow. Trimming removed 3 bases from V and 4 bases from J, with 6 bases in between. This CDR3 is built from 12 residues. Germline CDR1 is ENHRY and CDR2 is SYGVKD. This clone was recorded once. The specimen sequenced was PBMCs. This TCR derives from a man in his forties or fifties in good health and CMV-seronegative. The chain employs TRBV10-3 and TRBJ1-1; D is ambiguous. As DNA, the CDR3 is TGTGCCATCAGTGACCTATTCACTGAAGCTTTCTTT. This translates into CAISDLFTEAFF.